The text below deals with one T cell receptor beta chain. The sample originates from a study of control samples from healthy donors and cancer patients. Profiled with immunoSEQ multiplex PCR; TCRdb holds only in-frame clones, not every one. The sample consists of over 100,000 clones, roughly 89% of them appearing once. The sequenced sample consisted of blood. The sequence derives from a woman in her 50s in good health.

CDR3 bases: TGTGCCAGCTCATTTCGGACAGGCACGGAAAAACTGTTTTTT. Encoded protein: CASSFRTGTEKLFF. This rearrangement joins TRBV18 to TRBJ1-4; 7 bases are shared with TRBD1. Germline V gives CDR1 KGHSH, CDR2 LQKENI. The CDR3 loop spans 14 amino acids. V lost 5 bases to trimming and J lost 8 bases; unmatched junction nucleotides: 8.